The 30 T cell receptor beta chains below come from one sample, sequenced in a study of cytomegalovirus exposure and HLA in healthy donors. The PCR employed 60 Vbeta primers together with 13 Jbeta primers. TCRdb keeps only in-frame clones here, not all; method: immunoSEQ multiplex PCR. The sample records about 77,000 clones, around 82% being singletons. Sequencing was performed on PBMCs. The receptors were sampled from a man in his forties or fifties in good health and CMV-seronegative.

The genes are TRBV6-1 and TRBJ1-2; 7 nucleotides line up with TRBD1. V gave up 7 bases and J gave up 2 bases; unmatched junction bases: 10. CDR1 is MNHNS, CDR2 SASEGT, per germline. The CDR3 is 15 amino acids. CDR3 protein: CASILTTGANYGYTF. DNA for the CDR3: TGTGCCAGCATCCTAACAACAGGGGCCAACTATGGCTACACCTTC.

The sample holds a few counts of this clone. The genes are TRBV5-6 and TRBJ2-2, with D perhaps matching TRBD2 (6 bases). CDR3 length: 16 amino acids. Germline V gene lookup returns CDR1 SGHDT and CDR2 YYEEEE. V was clipped by 2 bases and J by 3 bases, with 14 bases between them. CDR3 sequence (DNA): TGTGCCAGCAGCTTTACGGGGAGGAGGGACACCGGGGAGCTGTTTTTT. It specifies CASSFTGRRDTGELFF. The full variable domain, in which reference TRBV5-6 and TRBJ2-2 provide the parts outside the CDR3, is DAGVTQSPTHLIKTRGQQVTLRCSPKSGHDTVSWYQQALGQGPQFIFQYYEEEERQRGNFPDRFSGHQFPNYSSELNVNALLLGDSALYLCASSFTGRRDTGELFFGEGSRLTVL.

The rearrangement uses TRBV7-2 and TRBJ2-3, with 10 bases aligning to TRBD2. Trimming cost V 3 bases and J 6 bases; bases outside gene matches: 6. The CDR3 covers 15 residues. CDR1 and CDR2 from the germline V gene are SGHTA and FQGNSA. Here the CDR3 DNA reads TGTGCCAGCAGCTTGTCCAGCGGGGGGGCGGATACGCAGTATTTT. Translation gives CASSLSSGGADTQYF.

The gene calls are TRBV30 and TRBJ1-1; maybe TRBD1 (5 bases). The CDR3 length is 14 residues. Trimming cost V 0 bases and J 4 bases, with 12 bases left between them. The germline V gene encodes CDR1 GTSNPN and CDR2 SVGIG (reference sequence). The CDR3 DNA follows: TGTGCCTGGAGTGTTGGGGGGTTTGGCACTGAAGCTTTCTTT. Protein sequence: CAWSVGGFGTEAFF.

The genes are TRBV5-1 and TRBJ2-7, with 7 bases identical to TRBD2. Trimming removed 4 bases from V and 1 base from J; junction bases left unmatched: 8. The CDR3 consists of 15 residues. Germline V gives CDR1 SGHRS, CDR2 YFSETQ. The CDR3 sequence is CASSISGSRSYEQYF. The DNA for the CDR3 is TGCGCCAGCAGCATTAGCGGGTCTCGGTCCTACGAGCAGTACTTC.

V usage is TRBV5-4 and J usage is TRBJ2-3, with 8 bases lining up with TRBD2. The CDR3 covers 15 residues. V was pared by 0 bases and J by 8 bases, with 8 bases of the junction left unmatched. Germline assignment: CDR1 SGHNT and CDR2 YYREEE (reference sequence). CDR3: CASSLVSGGPRTQYF. CDR3 DNA sequence: TGTGCCAGCAGCTTGGTCTCGGGAGGGCCACGTACGCAGTATTTT.

V gene TRBV10-1 combines with J gene TRBJ1-1; 10 nucleotides match TRBD1. The CDR3 loop spans 15 amino acids. Germline V lookup: CDR1 WNHNN, CDR2 SYGVQD (reference sequence). The trim removed 5 bases at V and 2 bases at J, leaving 5 bases unmatched. The CDR3 DNA reads TGCGCCAGCAGTCCTCGGACAGGGGGTAACACTGAAGCTTTCTTT. It encodes CASSPRTGGNTEAFF.

V gene TRBV5-1 combines with J gene TRBJ2-5; D is ambiguous. Trimming left V 2 bases short and J 2 bases short, with 4 bases between. This CDR3 contains 12 residues. The V gene's germline CDR1 is SGHRS and CDR2 YFSETQ. The CDR3 is CASSFGQETQYF. The CDR3 DNA reads as TGCGCCAGCAGCTTCGGTCAAGAGACCCAGTACTTC. Based on the CDR3 plus reference TRBV5-1 and TRBJ2-5, the full variable domain is KAGVTQTPRYLIKTRGQQVTLSCSPISGHRSVSWYQQTPGQGLQFLFEYFSETQRNKGNFPGRFSGRQFSNSRSEMNVSTLELGDSALYLCASSFGQETQYFGPGTRLLVL.

On this clone itself: The junction departs from the called germline gene at one end, perhaps through a read error. The J gene is TRBJ1-4, the V gene TRBV7-9; D not resolved. This CDR3 spans 17 amino acids. Germline loops: CDR1 SEHNR, CDR2 FQNEAQ (reference sequence). CDR3 protein: CSSSFTTVSSPNEKLFF. Written as DNA, the CDR3 is TGTTCCAGCAGCTTTACTACCGTAAGCAGCCCTAATGAAAAACTGTTTTTT. The variable domain in full, completed from reference TRBV7-9 and TRBJ1-4, reads DTGVSQNPRHKITKRGQNVTFRCDPISEHNRLYWYRQTLGQGPEFLTYFQNEAQLEKSRLLSDRFSAERPKGSFSTLEIQRTEQGDSAMYLCSSSFTTVSSPNEKLFFGSGTQLSVL.

The chain carries TRBV7-8 and TRBJ1-2; D is perhaps TRBD1 (6 bases). Trimming removed 2 bases from V and 8 bases from J, with 21 bases in between. The CDR3 has 16 residues. From germline, CDR1 is SGHVS and CDR2 FQNEAQ. The CDR3 DNA sequence: TGTGCCAGCAGCTTAAGTCTTCCAGGGGCCTTCGGGGGCTACACCTTC. Protein product: CASSLSLPGAFGGYTF.

The V call is TRBV19, the J call TRBJ2-1; 10 nucleotides agree with TRBD1. The CDR3 extends over 14 amino acids. Unmatched junction bases numbered 7, after V lost 8 bases and J lost 6 bases. CDR1 is LNHDA, CDR2 SQIVND, per germline (reference sequence). DNA of the CDR3: TGTGCCAGTGGGCCGGGACAGGGGATCAATGAGCAGTTCTTC. It yields the protein CASGPGQGINEQFF.

The chain has TRBV5-1 and TRBJ2-5; 8 bases are a match to TRBD1. Trimming cost V 4 bases and J 1 base; bases outside gene matches: 3. This CDR3 has 14 residues. Germline lookup yields CDR1 SGHRS and CDR2 YFSETQ. CDR3 DNA sequence: TGCGCCAGCAGCAGAGGACAGGGCCAAGAGACCCAGTACTTC. Translated: CASSRGQGQETQYF.

In this sample, this clone turned up a few times. The genes are TRBV5-1 and TRBJ1-6; 7 bases are shared with TRBD1. Germline values: CDR1 SGHRS, CDR2 YFSETQ. The J segment lost 7 bases and the V segment lost 4 bases, leaving 11 bases of the junction unmatched. This CDR3 spans 16 amino acids. This CDR3 is CASSQQPDRRNSPLHF. The DNA for the CDR3 is TGCGCCAGCAGCCAACAGCCGGACAGGCGGAATTCACCCCTCCACTTT.

The chain uses TRBV7-8 and TRBJ2-1; possible D gene TRBD2, 6 bases. V lost 11 bases, J lost 7 bases, and 15 bases lay in between. Germline-derived CDR1 and CDR2 are SGHVS and FQNEAQ. This CDR3 region has 12 residues. DNA of the CDR3: TGTGCCGGCTCGGAGGGGTGGAATGAGCAGTTCTTC. Protein sequence: CAGSEGWNEQFF.

This chain links TRBV4-3 with TRBJ1-2; TRBD1 matches at 9 bases. V was pared by 1 base and J by 8 bases, with 8 bases of the junction left unmatched. This CDR3 comprises 15 residues. The germline V gene has CDR1 LGHNA and CDR2 YSLEER. DNA for the CDR3: TGCGCCAGCAGCCAAGGACCGGGACAGGGAATGGGCTACACCTTC. It yields the protein CASSQGPGQGMGYTF.

The V call is TRBV7-2, the J call TRBJ2-2; a weak D match, TRBD1 (5 bases). Germline V gene data show CDR1 as SGHTA and CDR2 as FQGNSA. V shed 5 bases and J shed 1 base, with 14 bases lying between them. This CDR3 has 16 amino acids. CDR3: CASSPWVRVNTGELFF. The CDR3, as DNA: TGTGCCAGCAGCCCATGGGTCAGGGTGAACACCGGGGAGCTGTTTTTT.

This clone was detected only once. This sequence joins TRBV19 and TRBJ1-1; TRBD1 matches 7 bases. With 5 bases clipped from V and 11 bases from J, the junction kept 8 bases outside the gene matches. This CDR3 is built from 12 residues. From germline, CDR1 is LNHDA and CDR2 SQIVND (reference sequence). CDR3 nucleotide sequence: TGTGCCAGTAGTGCGACAGGGTCTCTGGCTTTCTTT. Protein sequence: CASSATGSLAFF.

CDR3: CASSGASQETQYF. The CDR3 bases are TGTGCCAGCAGTGGTGCCAGCCAAGAGACCCAGTACTTC. The chain joins TRBV2 to TRBJ2-5; no reliable D call. Deletions cut 4 bases from V and 1 base from J, with 7 bases between. CDR1 is SNHLY and CDR2 is FYNNEI in the germline V gene. CDR3 length equals 13 residues.

This clone was counted between two and nine times. This chain joins TRBV4-2 and TRBJ1-1; D not certain. V gave up 0 bases and J gave up 5 bases, with 10 bases separating them. This CDR3 has 14 amino acids. The germline gives CDR1 LGHNA, CDR2 YNFKEQ. This CDR3 is CASSQELRETEAFF. For the CDR3, the DNA is TGTGCCAGCAGCCAAGAGCTGAGGGAGACTGAAGCTTTCTTT.

CDR3 bases: TGTGCCAGCAGTGAATTAAGGGGGACCATGAACACTGAAGCTTTCTTT. It specifies CASSELRGTMNTEAFF. The J gene is TRBJ1-1, the V gene TRBV25-1, with a weak D call TRBD1 (6 bases). Trimming stripped 1 base from V and 0 bases from J, with 12 bases between. Germline lookup yields CDR1 MGHDK and CDR2 SYGVNS. The CDR3 covers 16 residues.

This clone was detected only a few times. The chain links TRBV6-1 to TRBJ1-5; no reliable D call. V dropped 8 bases and J dropped 6 bases, with 11 bases sitting between them. The CDR3 runs 12 residues. Germline loops: CDR1 MNHNS, CDR2 SASEGT. The CDR3 protein is CASYSHGQPQHF. The CDR3 DNA reads TGTGCCAGCTACTCGCACGGTCAGCCCCAGCATTTT.

This clone was found a few times. V and J are TRBV5-1 and TRBJ1-1; D is unclear. With 3 bases removed from V and 11 bases from J, the gap between germline ends came to 14 bases. CDR3 length: 12 residues. Germline lookup yields CDR1 SGHRS and CDR2 YFSETQ. The CDR3 here is CASSSESSWAFF. CDR3 in DNA: TGCGCCAGCAGCTCCGAGTCTTCCTGGGCTTTCTTT.

The chain carries TRBV5-6 and TRBJ1-6, with 7 bases aligning to TRBD1. The junction had 9 bases not matched to a gene; V was cut back by 5 bases and J by 4 bases. CDR1 is SGHDT, CDR2 YYEEEE, per germline. The CDR3 is 16 residues long. In DNA, the CDR3 is TGTGCCAGCAGTGGGACAGTCTCCGTTTATAATTCACCCCTCCACTTT. Amino acids: CASSGTVSVYNSPLHF.

This clone was recorded once. This chain uses TRBV6-5 with TRBJ2-3, with TRBD2 as a possible D gene (5 bases). CDR1 is MNHEY and CDR2 is SVGAGI in the germline V gene. This CDR3 spans 14 amino acids. With 7 bases removed from V and 0 bases from J, the gap between germline ends came to 11 bases. CDR3: CASKPSGSTDTQYF. The CDR3 region has the DNA TGTGCCAGCAAGCCGAGCGGAAGCACAGATACGCAGTATTTT.

On this clone: Other DNA sequences of this sample code for an identical CDR3. CDR3 coding DNA: TGTGCCAGCAGCCGCATGAGTTACGAGCAGTACTTC. It encodes CASSRMSYEQYF. The chain uses TRBV7-9 and TRBJ2-7; D ambiguous. Germline V gene data show CDR1 as SEHNR and CDR2 as FQNEAQ (reference sequence). The CDR3 covers 12 residues. V lost 5 bases and J 4 bases, leaving 9 bases between the germline ends.

The chain combines TRBV19 with TRBJ1-1; TRBD1 might be the D (5 bases). The V gene's germline CDR1 is LNHDA and CDR2 SQIVND (reference sequence). The CDR3 is 13 amino acids. V gave up 1 base and J gave up 6 bases, with 9 bases separating them. The CDR3 here is CASSIAIQAEAFF. The CDR3 nucleotides are TGTGCCAGTAGTATAGCCATACAGGCTGAAGCTTTCTTT.

The chain links TRBV7-9 to TRBJ1-1; 8 positions match TRBD1. Per germline, CDR1 SEHNR and CDR2 FQNEAQ (reference sequence). V gave up 4 bases and J gave up 4 bases; unmatched junction bases: 11. The CDR3 extends over 16 amino acids. DNA for the CDR3: TGTGCCAGCAGCTCACTCCCTGGACAGGGTGGCACTGAAGCTTTCTTT. Its translation: CASSSLPGQGGTEAFF.

The rearrangement links TRBV10-3 to TRBJ2-7, with 9 bases lining up with TRBD2. Germline lookup yields CDR1 ENHRY and CDR2 SYGVKD. The CDR3 length is 15 residues. V lost 3 bases and J lost 4; bases outside the gene matches: 7. The chain's CDR3 is CAISDFSSGGYEQYF. The CDR3 DNA reads TGTGCCATCAGTGATTTCAGTAGCGGGGGATACGAGCAGTACTTC.

This clone occurred a few times. This chain links TRBV7-8 with TRBJ2-1; TRBD2 agrees at 11 bases. Germline-derived CDR1 and CDR2 are SGHVS and FQNEAQ. The CDR3 contains 16 residues. Trimming at V came to 3 bases and at J to 1 base, leaving 2 bases not matched to a gene. The CDR3 is CASSLGLAVSYNEQFF. In nucleotides, the CDR3 is TGTGCCAGCAGCTTGGGACTAGCGGTGTCCTACAATGAGCAGTTCTTC.

The chain combines TRBV6-1 with TRBJ1-4, with 7 bases fitting TRBD1. The ends lost 6 bases at V and 7 bases at J; junction bases unmatched: 8. This CDR3 has 14 residues. Germline CDR1 is MNHNS and CDR2 is SASEGT. CDR3 DNA: TGTGCCAGCAGACACTACAGGGGTGGTGAAAAACTGTTTTTT. The encoded protein is CASRHYRGGEKLFF.